This TCR beta chain was profiled in a study of cytomegalovirus exposure and HLA in healthy donors. Regarding the study as a whole: As a later analysis showed, several of the most significant clusters appeared to be linked to common viral pathogens. Cytomegalovirus association was listed for roughly 160 TCR beta chains. The authors excluded some V segments, including TRBV6-2 and TRBV6-3, as indistinguishable. A later analysis revealed that TCR association rates differed between HLA loci, peaking at DRB1 and bottoming out at HLA-C.

As concerns this clone: The antigen remains unidentified.

PCR was performed using 60 Vbeta and 13 Jbeta primers. The data were produced by immunoSEQ multiplex PCR, yet TCRdb's version contains in-frame clones alone and is incomplete. The table lists about 160,000 clones, 81% of them singletons, with roughly 1.4% in the top ten. J was trimmed by 4 bases and V by 5 bases; bases with no gene match: 6. This CDR3 comprises 14 residues. Germline CDR1 reads MDHEN; CDR2 reads SYDVKM. This chain joins TRBV28 and TRBJ2-3; 7 bases are shared with TRBD1. Sequencing used PBMCs. This TCR came from a man aged 50-60 years in good health and CMV-seropositive. The CDR3 coding sequence is TGTGCCAGCAGTGTACAGGGGTTCGCAGATACGCAGTATTTT. Translation: CASSVQGFADTQYF.